Listed below are T cell receptor beta chains from one sample, sequenced in a study of T cells after yellow fever vaccination. TCRdb called the 5' RACE reads again in MiXCR, with one record for every CDR3 protein. The data contain some 320,000 distinct CDR3 sequences, around 10% of them seen just once; the ten biggest clones take up over 3%. Sequences were derived from CD4+ T cells sorted from PBMCs, sampled 5 days after the yellow fever booster vaccination. These receptors were collected from a man aged 18 to 35 who received the YFV17D yellow fever vaccine. Each CDR3 is given without its conserved first and last residue. A clone size is listed for some rows: how often the clone was seen (once, few, many), or a class if it is expanded.

V gene	clone size	J gene	CDR3 protein
TRBV6-6	few	TRBJ2-5	ASSYYGGETQY
TRBV5-6	.	TRBJ1-5	ASSLWGLGNQPQH
TRBV7-3	.	TRBJ2-3	ASSFGSSGGTDTQY
TRBV7-3	.	TRBJ2-3	ASSLAGGALDTQY
TRBV20-1	.	TRBJ1-1	SALTGNMDTEAF
TRBV5-1	few	TRBJ2-2	ASSPGQATGELF
TRBV7-8	many	TRBJ2-5	ASSPTGETQY
TRBV21-1	.	TRBJ2-5	ASSSRLSHKAVETQY
TRBV5-1	many	TRBJ2-1	ASSFPEGEQF
TRBV7-2	many	TRBJ1-6	ASSFSGQTNSPLH
TRBV11-3	few	TRBJ2-3	ASRTPGLETQY
TRBV6-2/TRBV6-3	few	TRBJ2-1	ASTQGGNEQF
TRBV7-3	many	TRBJ2-6	ASTPSGANVLT
TRBV30	.	TRBJ2-6	ACWSGANVLT
TRBV20-1	many	TRBJ2-7	SAWGAEYEQY
TRBV5-1	few	TRBJ1-2	ASRQAYRPLGDGYT
TRBV6-5	.	TRBJ1-1	ASSFDRLGTEAF
TRBV6-5	many	TRBJ1-1	ASSFLGQANTEAF
TRBV25-1	.	TRBJ1-6	ASRGVGINSPLH
TRBV3-1	few	TRBJ1-5	ASSQDTNSNQPQH
TRBV6-2/TRBV6-3	.	TRBJ2-3	ASSYSSENTDTQY
TRBV10-3	.	TRBJ1-1	AIGGQGSTEAF
TRBV7-9	.	TRBJ1-2	ASSARDSQSNYGYT
TRBV12-3/TRBV12-4	many	TRBJ1-2	ASSLQGALYGYT
TRBV5-1	few	TRBJ2-6	ASSLVPGGANVLT
TRBV12-3/TRBV12-4	.	TRBJ2-4	ASSLRGQGFKNIQY
TRBV5-8	few	TRBJ1-1	ASSLYTVNTEAF
TRBV11-2	few	TRBJ2-1	ASSFGGAGEQF
TRBV7-9	many	TRBJ1-5	ASRRGNQPQH
TRBV24-1	many	TRBJ1-5	ATSAQSEGDQPQH
TRBV9	.	TRBJ2-5	ASSAYSGFGKIPQETQY
TRBV7-2	few	TRBJ2-1	ASSGLGSGGSNEQF
TRBV5-4	.	TRBJ1-4	ASRNQGADGEKLF